This T cell receptor beta chain was sequenced during a study of neurological immune-mediated disorders. For the study at large: Of the approximately 35 patients with multiple sclerosis, 31 had relapsing-remitting MS, whereas the remaining 3 had secondary progressive MS.

Over 180 million TCR-beta sequences from 15-18 subjects came from every sequencing run. TCRdb ran MiXCR on the 5' RACE reads and lists one entry per CDR3 protein. The sample gives more than 60,000 distinct CDR3 sequences, 3.5% to 4.5% of which show up once; roughly 2% is in the top ten. Trimming at V came to 5 bases and at J to 7 bases, leaving 9 bases not matched to a gene. This CDR3 contains 15 residues. As to this clonotype: What it binds is not known.

Broader study findings: The multiple sclerosis repertoire cluster had no clinical or MRI feature associated with it.

The V gene is TRBV12-3 or TRBV12-4, the J gene TRBJ1-5, with 9 bases identical to TRBD1. This sequence originates from a woman between 45 and 65 years old with multiple sclerosis. The sequencing input was PBMCs. DNA of the CDR3: TGTGCCAGCAGTCGGGGACAGGGCTTTTGGCAGCCCCAGCATTTT. Its translation is CASSRGQGFWQPQHF.